This entry lists 27 T cell receptor beta chains sequenced from one sample in a study of persistence of HIV-infected CD4 T cells. Lysates of CMV-infected fibroblasts at about 10 ug/mL stimulated these cells. CD40L/CD69 double-negative CD45RO-high memory CD4+ T cells were collected. Antigen specificity for these receptors is unknown. The libraries were made with immunoSEQ version 4 in survey mode. Only in-frame clones appear in the TCRdb table, and some are missing; sequencing was by immunoSEQ multiplex PCR. The sample holds 25,000 to 35,000 clones, more than 75% seen once. Source: CD4+ T cells sorted from PBMCs after roughly 19-hour stimulation, taken from a patient who received antiretroviral therapy. All receptors come from an adult man with HIV who was CMV-seropositive.

This chain joins TRBV19 and TRBJ1-5, with D tentatively TRBD1 (5 bases). The V and J ends lost 6 bases and 0 bases respectively, with 18 bases between them. The V gene's germline CDR1 is LNHDA and CDR2 SQIVND (reference sequence). The CDR3 runs 17 residues. DNA of the CDR3: TGTGCCAGTAGACCCCCCGGGACCTATTATAGCAATCAGCCCCAGCATTTT. Residues: CASRPPGTYYSNQPQHF.

This chain links TRBV25-1 with TRBJ2-7; D gene unclear. V dropped 1 base and J dropped 2 bases, with 6 bases sitting between them. The CDR3 spans 13 residues. Germline CDR1 MGHDK, CDR2 SYGVNS. DNA for the CDR3: TGTGCCAGCAGTGAATTAGGAACCTACGAGCAGTACTTC. It codes for CASSELGTYEQYF.

The chain uses TRBV7-3 and TRBJ2-2; D unclear. The CDR3 consists of 17 residues. CDR1 and CDR2 from the germline V gene are SGHTA and FQGTGA. Deletions cut 2 bases from V and 0 bases from J, with 13 bases between. DNA of the CDR3: TGTGCCAGCAGCTTATCTCCCAGGTTTTCGAACACCGGGGAGCTGTTTTTT. Translated: CASSLSPRFSNTGELFF.

The chain links TRBV27 to TRBJ2-7; D ambiguous. The V gene lost 5 bases and the J gene lost 3 bases, with 11 bases spanning the gap. The germline V gene encodes CDR1 MNHEY and CDR2 SMNVEV (reference sequence). The CDR3 has 13 residues. CDR3 coding DNA: TGTGCCAGCAGTCCCCCAGGAAGCTACGAGCAGTACTTC. Protein sequence: CASSPPGSYEQYF.

J is TRBJ1-2 and V is TRBV21-1; the DNA was not used to check the table's D call, TRBD1. TRBV21-1 is annotated as a pseudogene. The CDR3 sequence is 13 residues long. DNA for the CDR3: TGTGCCAGCAGCAACACAGGGACATGCGGCTACACCTTC. Translating it yields CASSNTGTCGYTF.

V and J are TRBV2 and TRBJ2-1; TRBD1 matches at 8 bases. V lost 6 bases and J lost 6; bases outside the gene matches: 7. Germline V gene lookup returns CDR1 SNHLY and CDR2 FYNNEI. CDR3 length: 14 residues. CDR3 DNA: TGTGCCAGCAGGGGACAGGCGGTGGGCAATGAGCAGTTCTTC. Encoded protein: CASRGQAVGNEQFF.

This clone has just one count. The chain is built from TRBV5-1 and TRBJ2-2; the match to TRBD1 covers 11 bases. The CDR3 spans 16 residues. V shed 4 bases, J shed 5 bases, and the junction held 7 bases outside the gene matches. Looked up from germline, CDR1 is SGHRS and CDR2 is YFSETQ. In nucleotides, the CDR3 is TGCGCCAGCAGCATGCAGGGGACAGGGGGAACCGGGGAGCTGTTTTTT. Its protein product is CASSMQGTGGTGELFF.

The CDR3 region is CARPIAGGPFSYNEQFF. The CDR3 nucleotides read TGTGCCAGGCCCATAGCGGGGGGGCCGTTCTCCTACAATGAGCAGTTCTTC. The chain recombines TRBV28 with TRBJ2-1; 11 bases are shared with TRBD2. Germline V lookup: CDR1 MDHEN, CDR2 SYDVKM. The CDR3 covers 17 residues. Trimming at V came to 9 bases and at J to 0 bases, leaving 10 bases not matched to a gene.

The table lists this clone with a few counts. This chain uses TRBV7-9 with TRBJ1-6; maybe TRBD1 (5 bases). Germline V lookup: CDR1 SEHNR, CDR2 FQNEAQ (reference sequence). This CDR3 has 13 amino acids. The ends were cut back, 2 bases at V and 13 bases at J, with 12 bases in the middle. DNA for the CDR3: TGTGCCAGCAGCTTATCGGCCGAGGGGCCCCTCCACTTT. Protein product: CASSLSAEGPLHF.

This clone has a single count. The chain has TRBV7-9 and TRBJ1-1; no clear D. The CDR3 sequence is 15 residues long. The V gene lost 1 base and the J gene lost 4 bases, with 13 bases spanning the gap. From germline, CDR1 is SEHNR and CDR2 FQNEAQ (reference sequence). The CDR3 sequence: CASSLELAGGTEAFF. The CDR3 bases are TGTGCCAGCAGCTTAGAACTTGCGGGTGGCACTGAAGCTTTCTTT.

As for this clone: Relative to the germline gene, one junction end is altered; a read error may explain this. The genes are TRBV9 and TRBJ2-6, with a tentative D call TRBD2 (5 bases). CDR1 is SGDLS, CDR2 YYNGEE, per germline. The length of the CDR3 is 16 residues. The DNA of the CDR3 is TGTGCCAGCAGCCTCGGGGAGAGCTCTGCGGCCAACGTCCTGACTTTC. Amino acid sequence: CASSLGESSAANVLTF.

The chain employs TRBV4-2 and TRBJ2-2; 7 bases align to TRBD2. J gave up 4 bases and V 4 bases, and 12 bases lay outside the gene matches. The V gene's germline CDR1 is LGHNA and CDR2 YNFKEQ. There are 17 residues in the CDR3. The CDR3 reads CASSPSARGTITGELFF. The CDR3 coding sequence is TGTGCCAGCAGCCCCTCTGCGCGGGGGACTATCACCGGGGAGCTGTTTTTT.

The chain links TRBV2 to TRBJ2-7; D assignment may be TRBD1 or TRBD2 (6 bases each). The germline V and J ends were trimmed by 7 bases and 4 bases, with 11 bases remaining between them. This CDR3 is built from 12 residues. Germline lookup yields CDR1 SNHLY and CDR2 FYNNEI. The DNA of the CDR3 is TGTGCCAGCAACGGAGGGGGTTACGAGCAGTACTTC. Translation gives CASNGGGYEQYF.

The chain's CDR3 is CASREKRPGVGDNTQYF. In DNA form, the CDR3 reads TGTGCCAGCAGGGAAAAACGCCCAGGCGTGGGGGATAATACGCAGTATTTT. The chain recombines TRBV6-1 with TRBJ2-3, with D perhaps being TRBD1 or TRBD2 (5 bases each). The germline V and J ends were trimmed by 6 bases and 7 bases, with 26 bases remaining between them. The CDR3 has 17 residues. CDR1 and CDR2 (germline): MNHNS, SASEGT.

The chain employs TRBV3-1 (or the pseudogene TRBV3-2) and TRBJ2-5, with 9 bases fitting TRBD2. The trim removed 3 bases at V and 4 bases at J, leaving 9 bases unmatched. CDR3 length: 16 residues. The germline CDR1 and CDR2 sequences are LGHDT and YNNKEL (reference sequence). The CDR3 bases are TGTGCCAGCAGCCAGGCGCGCGGGGGGGGAGGAGAGACCCAGTACTTC. Residues: CASSQARGGGGETQYF.

The rearrangement links TRBV5-1 to TRBJ2-3; the D call may be TRBD1 or TRBD2 (5 bases each). CDR3 length equals 15 residues. The V end was cut by 7 bases, the J end by 0 bases, with 15 bases between. Germline loops: CDR1 SGHRS, CDR2 YFSETQ. CDR3 bases: TGCGCCAGCCATCGTGGGGGATCTAGCACAGATACGCAGTATTTT. It encodes CASHRGGSSTDTQYF.

This rearrangement joins TRBV6-1 to TRBJ2-3; weak D call: TRBD1 (5 bases). The germline CDR1 and CDR2 sequences are MNHNS and SASEGT. CDR3 length: 16 amino acids. Deletions cut 2 bases from V and 3 bases from J, with 15 bases between. The CDR3 sequence: CASSESRGMRTDTQYF. The CDR3 DNA is TGTGCCAGCAGTGAATCAAGGGGAATGAGAACAGATACGCAGTATTTT.

This clone occurred once. The chain combines TRBV9 with TRBJ1-6, with a weak D call TRBD1 (6 bases). V was clipped by 3 bases and J by 10 bases, with 14 bases between them. CDR3 length: 14 amino acids. CDR1 is SGDLS and CDR2 is YYNGEE in the germline V gene. DNA for the CDR3: TGTGCCAGCAGCGCGGACAGTCGGAGCTCACCCCTCCACTTT. This encodes CASSADSRSSPLHF.

The chain carries TRBV7-9 and TRBJ2-7, with D perhaps TRBD1 (5 bases). Trimming took 5 bases from V and 3 from J, leaving 17 bases between them. CDR1 and CDR2 (germline): SEHNR, FQNEAQ (reference sequence). The CDR3 contains 15 residues. This CDR3 is CASSPDTGAVYEQYF. The CDR3 coding sequence is TGTGCCAGCAGCCCCGACACTGGGGCAGTCTACGAGCAGTACTTC. Based on the CDR3 plus reference TRBV7-9 and TRBJ2-7, the full variable domain is DTGVSQNPRHKITKRGQNVTFRCDPISEHNRLYWYRQTLGQGPEFLTYFQNEAQLEKSRLLSDRFSAERPKGSFSTLEIQRTEQGDSAMYLCASSPDTGAVYEQYFGPGTRLTVT.

This sequence joins TRBV5-4 and TRBJ2-7; 9 bases map to TRBD1. The trim removed 2 bases at V and 4 bases at J, leaving 1 base unmatched. The CDR3 totals 13 residues. Per germline, CDR1 SGHNT and CDR2 YYREEE (reference sequence). The DNA of the CDR3 is TGTGCCAGCAGCTTCGACAGGGGGTACGAGCAGTACTTC. Translation gives CASSFDRGYEQYF.

This sequence joins TRBV5-6 and TRBJ2-7; D unresolved. The V gene's germline CDR1 is SGHDT and CDR2 YYEEEE. Trimming shortened V by 1 base and J by 2 bases, and 7 bases separated the two germline ends. The CDR3 totals 13 residues. The DNA of the CDR3 is TGTGCCAGCAGCTTGTACGCAACCTACGAGCAGTACTTC. It yields the protein CASSLYATYEQYF.

The rearrangement uses TRBV23-1 and TRBJ2-7; TRBD1 matches 10 bases. Being an ORF, TRBV23-1 has a function that is uncertain. The CDR3 runs to 19 residues. V lost 7 bases, J lost 4 bases, and 22 bases stayed unmatched. In DNA form, the CDR3 reads TGCGCCAGCACCCCCGACCATTGCGGCAGACAGGGGGCCTATTACGAGCAGTACTTC. Translation: CASTPDHCGRQGAYYEQYF.

V is TRBV19 and J is TRBJ1-2; tentative D call: TRBD1 (6 bases). V was shortened by 5 bases and J by 6 bases, with 16 bases between the two germline ends. This CDR3 has 14 amino acids. CDR1 is LNHDA, CDR2 SQIVND, per germline (reference sequence). The CDR3 DNA sequence: TGTGCCAGTAGTCCTTTAGGGGGGCGCGATGGCTACACCTTC. Its protein is CASSPLGGRDGYTF.

The chain carries TRBV28 and TRBJ2-3, with 12 positions matching TRBD1. In germline, CDR1 is MDHEN, CDR2 SYDVKM. This CDR3 is 15 amino acids long. V lost 4 bases and J lost 8; bases outside the gene matches: 7. The chain's CDR3 is CASSWDRGQWGTQYF. As DNA, the CDR3 is TGTGCCAGCAGTTGGGACAGGGGGCAATGGGGTACGCAGTATTTT.

The V call is TRBV10-3, the J call TRBJ2-1; weak D call: TRBD1 (6 bases). Germline lookup yields CDR1 ENHRY and CDR2 SYGVKD. There are 13 residues in the CDR3. V was shortened by 1 base and J by 10 bases, with 11 bases between the two germline ends. CDR3 DNA: TGTGCCATCAGTGAGTTCCCGACAGGAGAGCAGTTCTTC. Translated: CAISEFPTGEQFF.

The chain couples TRBV6-1 to TRBJ1-2; TRBD1 aligns across 12 bases. Per the germline V gene, CDR1 is MNHNS and CDR2 is SASEGT. This CDR3 comprises 17 residues. Trimming cost V 3 bases and J 4 bases; bases outside gene matches: 9. The CDR3, as DNA: TGTGCCAGCAGTGATTTTACAGGGACAGGGGGCACCTATGGCTACACCTTC. Its protein is CASSDFTGTGGTYGYTF.

This clone was observed once. This rearrangement joins TRBV7-2 to TRBJ1-1; TRBD1 might be the D (5 bases). Per germline, CDR1 SGHTA and CDR2 FQGNSA. The length of the CDR3 is 15 residues. V lost 1 base and J lost 4, with 13 bases in between. The CDR3 here is CASSLVGWGVTEAFF. The CDR3 nucleotides are TGTGCCAGCAGCTTAGTAGGGTGGGGGGTCACTGAAGCTTTCTTT.